This TCR beta chain is drawn from a study of OX40 agonist ivuxolimab in advanced cancers. Libraries were prepared by immunoSEQ multiplex PCR; TCRdb keeps only in-frame clonotypes and omits some of them. The data contain some 84,000 clones, around 92% of them singletons. This TCR was sampled from an adult with an advanced solid tumor such as melanoma, head and neck, liver or kidney cancer. Sequencing used CD4+ or CD8+ T cells sorted from blood, obtained in a trial of the OX40 agonist ivuxolimab.

The CDR3 protein is CAISGTEYQETQYF. The DNA for the CDR3 is TGTGCCATCAGTGGGACAGAGTACCAAGAGACCCAGTACTTC. The chain recombines TRBV10-3 with TRBJ2-5, with D possibly being TRBD1 (6 bases). CDR1 is ENHRY and CDR2 is SYGVKD in the germline V gene. The CDR3 runs to 14 residues. V was cut by 4 bases and J by 0 bases, with 9 bases left in between.